This is a list of T cell receptor beta chains from one sample in a study of blood T cell repertoires in COVID-19. Here immunoSEQ multiplex PCR was the method, and the copy in TCRdb shows in-frame clones only, minus some. The data show about 120,000 clones, with 75% to 85% seen just once and about 4% held by the top ten. The sample taken for sequencing was peripheral blood. These receptors originate from an elderly woman with acute or convalescent COVID-19. The conserved cysteine and the conserved F or W are not part of the CDR3 here. Fields, in order: V gene, D gene, J gene, clone size, CDR3 protein. A D gene is named only where the DNA matches it firmly. The size of a clone is reported for some rows only, either as once, few or many, or as a class for expanded clones.

V: TRBV30; D: NA; J: TRBJ2-7; size: NA; CDR3: AWSISRGEQY
V: TRBV19; D: NA; J: TRBJ1-1; size: NA; CDR3: ASKGVSTEAF
V: TRBV19; D: NA; J: TRBJ1-1; size: NA; CDR3: ASSIQHRNTEAF
V: TRBV3-1/TRBV3-2; D: NA; J: TRBJ1-1; size: few; CDR3: ASSQTYTEAF
V: TRBV3-1/TRBV3-2; D: TRBD1; J: TRBJ1-2; size: NA; CDR3: ASSQGRGRANYGYT
V: TRBV5-1; D: NA; J: TRBJ2-6; size: NA; CDR3: ASSSSSGANVLT
V: TRBV7-2; D: NA; J: TRBJ2-7; size: NA; CDR3: ASSSTGMVGEQY
V: TRBV4-2; D: NA; J: TRBJ1-5; size: NA; CDR3: ASSQAHGQGDQPQH
V: TRBV19; D: NA; J: TRBJ2-3; size: NA; CDR3: ASAGGLRDTQY
V: TRBV19; D: TRBD2; J: TRBJ2-1; size: NA; CDR3: ASTLSGISYNEQF
V: TRBV5-1; D: NA; J: TRBJ1-1; size: NA; CDR3: ASSVQGTGNTEAF
V: TRBV27; D: TRBD1; J: TRBJ1-2; size: NA; CDR3: ASSLRKVNRGLNYGYT
V: TRBV3-1/TRBV3-2; D: TRBD2; J: TRBJ2-7; size: NA; CDR3: ASSDRIAGGPGEQY
V: TRBV3-1/TRBV3-2; D: NA; J: TRBJ1-6; size: NA; CDR3: ASSQVFRAGPGSPLH
V: TRBV19; D: TRBD1; J: TRBJ1-1; size: NA; CDR3: ASSIGQDLPVTEAF
V: TRBV21-1; D: NA; J: TRBJ1-1; size: NA; CDR3: ASSKGSGGPQSGEAF
V: TRBV10-1; D: TRBD1; J: TRBJ1-4; size: medium-sized; CDR3: ASSGTGTNEKLF
V: TRBV28; D: TRBD1; J: TRBJ2-7; size: NA; CDR3: ASSRDRGRYEQY
V: TRBV9; D: TRBD2; J: TRBJ2-1; size: once; CDR3: ASSLAGGTYNEQF
V: TRBV24-1; D: TRBD1; J: TRBJ1-5; size: NA; CDR3: ATSDPGQGGQPQH
V: TRBV7-2; D: NA; J: TRBJ1-3; size: NA; CDR3: ASSLALMGRISGNTIY
V: TRBV28; D: NA; J: TRBJ2-7; size: few; CDR3: ASSLGQSYEQY
V: TRBV5-4; D: NA; J: TRBJ1-1; size: NA; CDR3: ASSLARPGMNTEAF
V: TRBV5-1; D: NA; J: TRBJ1-3; size: NA; CDR3: ASSLSGSGNTIY
V: TRBV7-2; D: TRBD1; J: TRBJ1-2; size: NA; CDR3: ASSLGTGGNYGYT
V: TRBV7-2; D: TRBD2; J: TRBJ2-3; size: NA; CDR3: ASSLALSGMSTDTQY